Listed here is a single T cell receptor beta chain. Its target is unknown. CDR1 is SGHDT, CDR2 YYEEEE, per germline. The germline V and J ends were trimmed by 4 bases and 3 bases, with 14 bases remaining between them. This CDR3 spans 14 amino acids. These data belong to a study of tumor-infiltrating lymphocytes in primary liver carcinoma. A primer matching the constant region was used to make TCR beta cDNA from 500 to 650 ng of total RNA. Investigators got TCR beta libraries out of three nested multiplex PCR rounds, done with slightly modified ARM-PCR. Use of TRBV1-TRBV30 forward primers with a C-beta reverse primer characterized the first two PCR rounds, which lasted around 10 cycles each. TCRdb reprocessed the multiplex PCR reads via MiXCR and lists one record per CDR3 protein. This table has about 120,000 distinct CDR3 sequences, 65% to 75% appearing once. The study's findings and limits: Paired tumor-adjacent and tumor-blood samples overlapped less than tumor region pairs did.

Co-extraction yielded RNA and DNA from about 20-30 mg of unsorted bulk tissue. This sequence was found in a woman aged 60-75 years with primary liver carcinoma and hepatitis B virus infection. Source material: tumor-adjacent normal liver tissue. V and J are TRBV5-6 and TRBJ2-7, with D possibly matching TRBD2 (5 bases). The CDR3 DNA reads as TGTGCCAGCAGCCTGACCAGCGGATACTACGAGCAGTACTTC. Translation gives CASSLTSGYYEQYF.